This paragraph covers one T cell receptor beta chain sequence. Its recognized antigen is unknown. No much larger clonotype is one base removed from it; base qualities were not supplied. The sample is drawn from a study of cytomegalovirus exposure and HLA in healthy donors listed by TCRdb under 2017. Background on the whole study: According to an earlier analysis of a few hundred of the donors, some 170 million T cells yielded 90 million to 140 million unique TCR beta sequences and approximately 280 Gb of sequence data. Genome-wide SNP genotypes for about three fifths of the roughly 700 donors were used in a later genetic analysis, which treated that subset as a discovery cohort. The study combined high-throughput TCR immunosequencing, statistical association of individual TCRs with disease status, and machine learning to predict cytomegalovirus infection status. The number of typed donors differed by locus: roughly 620-630 for A, B, C, DRB1 and DQB1; some 500 for DQA1; 606 for DPA1; and 400 to 480 for DPB1. A later analysis re-examined previously published TCR beta repertoires from more than 600 donors and added high-resolution HLA genotyping to investigate patterns of TCR occurrence. HLA typing covered class I and class II loci at four-digit resolution. A separate validation cohort of roughly 130 different subjects was used in addition to the roughly 620-subject first cohort. The aim of the study was to test whether cataloging public T cell receptors could identify signatures of past pathogen exposure. Of the 300 to 500 genotyped donors, roughly 76% were placed in the genetic ancestry cluster associated with self-reported Caucasian donors. On average, around 230,000 unique TCR beta nucleotide sequences were sequenced per donor among more than 350 genotyped donors of the cohort, with roughly 19% of those sequences being non-productive. In an earlier analysis of roughly 580 of the donors, high-throughput TCR beta sequencing was used to judge whether each TCR beta V gene segment behaved as functional or pseudogenic. An early release covering 500 to 750 HLA-typed donors comprised 300 to 350 gigabases of sequencing data and approximately 85 million unique TCR sequences. Four or five DR-DQ haplotypes were handled as single units for association and clustering because linkage in the cohort was strong. Donor age, sex, ethnicity and CMV serostatus were collected together with the repertoire data. Rather than drawing on any new phenotypic data, the later analysis identified candidate immune exposures from TCR beta sequences and the way those sequences occurred across donors. Using immunosequencing, the study profiled T cell repertoires from about 650 subjects and related those repertoires to cytomegalovirus serostatus. Every repertoire in the discovery cohort had been generated on one and the same sequencing platform.

Summary of the overall study and its limitations: Most TCR sequences were seen in very few donors, while some public TCRs were found in many individuals. Some IMGT-functional V segments, including TRBV6-2 and TRBV6-3, could not be told apart with the 87-base-pair reads, so those segments were excluded. Compared with the approximately 700-donor mean, donors in an Asian-associated ancestry cluster had fewer N-insertions in productive TCRs, according to a later genetic analysis. The presence/absence analyses assumed that sequencing depth was roughly uniform across donors, and that assumption may not be true. It was suggested by the authors that the approach could potentially be generalized to other disease states and immunological phenotypes. V-gene and J-gene trimming of TCR beta chains was associated with a missense DCLRE1C variant in a later genetic analysis, and the association was replicated in an independent cohort. A cluster of highly shared sequence variants was judged likely to be a technical artifact of the sequencing pipeline. At a false discovery rate of 0.05, a later analysis linked fewer than 20,000 TCR beta sequences to specific HLA alleles. The classifier was reported to diagnose cytomegalovirus status with high specificity and sensitivity in both the original cohort and the validation cohort. Correlated functional status among segregating V segments might reflect linkage disequilibrium, but an unknown experimental factor could not be ruled out. In a later analysis, most CMV-associated TCR beta chains were found to appear HLA-restricted, with HLA associations seemingly driven largely by CMV exposure. In a later analysis, several top co-occurrence clusters were reported to appear linked to parvovirus B19, influenza, CMV and Epstein-Barr virus. Because counts were too low, roughly 17 rarely observed V segments, including chromosome 9 orphons, were left out of the earlier analysis of 500 to 650 of the donors. For the cohort, immune exposure information was limited to CMV serostatus. The study listed 150 to 200 TCR beta chains as associated with cytomegalovirus. When HLA alleles, especially DR and DQ, strongly co-occurred, attributing TCR associations to individual alleles was difficult. A further reported finding was that TCR beta sequences accurately predicted the HLA-A and HLA-B alleles for most subjects in the first cohort. This cohort had only TCR beta chains sequenced, and the lack of alpha or paired-chain data limited which features could be detected. An earlier analysis of 450 to 750 of the donors showed that most TCR beta V segments appeared in productive rearrangements either about 87% or about 30% of the time, which broadly matched IMGT annotations. A few of the identified cytomegalovirus-associated TCR beta chains were confirmed in vitro to be specific for cytomegalovirus antigens. In a later analysis, HLA-associated TCR beta chains were found to be more clonally expanded and to have lower generation probabilities than equally common non-associated chains. In a later analysis, TCR association rates were found to vary across HLA loci, with the most associated TCRs seen for DRB1 alleles and the fewest for HLA-C alleles. Because HLA typing was unavailable for some donors at each locus, only the typed subset was used in association tests.

The cohort was made up of approximately 670 healthy bone marrow donors. All cohort members were sampled while nominally healthy, although unrecorded immune exposures were likely present. The donor was CMV seronegative and belonged to the group of around 350 seronegative cohort members. Every donor gave a peripheral blood sample, and the peripheral blood mononuclear cells from that sample were used for TCR beta sequencing. Genomic DNA extraction from the blood cell samples was performed with the Qiagen DNeasy Blood Extraction Kit. The library was prepared using the immunoSEQ multiplex PCR assay. The multiplex PCR relied on a mix of 60 forward primers for TCR Vbeta segments and 13 reverse primers for TCR Jbeta segments. The CDR3 region of rearranged TCR beta genes was amplified from genomic DNA with a multiplex PCR assay. Amplified TCR beta libraries were sequenced as 87-base-pair reads on the Illumina HiSeq System. Per the original workflow: In a later analysis, 80 million or so unique TCR beta chains were counted across the 500 to 850 repertoires, and roughly 9.9 million of these chains were shared by at least two donors. Raw reads were error-corrected and collapsed into unique sequences with a nearest-neighbor algorithm that merged closely related sequences to remove PCR and sequencing errors. CDR3 sequences were aligned to IMGT reference sequences to assign V, D and J gene segments. For a sequence to be retained, a match of at least six nucleotides was required to both a V gene segment and a J gene segment. Rearrangements were called productive when the CDR3 lacked stop codons and stayed in frame with V and J; all others were non-productive. CDR3 was defined according to IMGT convention as the region running from the second conserved V-encoded cysteine to the conserved J-encoded phenylalanine. The earlier analysis of approximately 500 of the donors excluded sequences that lacked an unambiguous match to a single V gene segment. An earlier analysis of 550 to 650 of the donors classified V segments as functional when productive rearrangements were above 56.7% and as segregating when the standard deviation between donors was above 5%. A statistical classification framework was built for diagnosing cytomegalovirus status from the catalog of TCR beta chain sequences. V and J gene assignment, in a later analysis, came from comparing TCR nucleotide sequences with IMGT/GENE-DB human TR gene sequences. Using the TCRdist pipeline, a later analysis assigned CDR3 sequences along with most-parsimonious VDJ recombination scenarios. In a later analysis, each TCR beta chain was defined by its CDR3 amino acid sequence together with its V-gene family, and reads lacking a unique V-gene family were excluded. To address suspected cross-contamination and a sequencing artifact, a later analysis removed under 600 highly shared, low-generation-probability nucleotide sequences. In a later analysis, a clonal expansion index was calculated for each public chain from normalized within-repertoire ranks of inferred template counts. A later analysis computed generation probabilities with a VDJ recombination model fitted to out-of-frame rearrangements, and checked the results against IGoR. In a later analysis, hypergeometric tests were used to score TCR-TCR, TCR-HLA and TCR-CMV co-occurrence, with a repertoire-size bias correction applied to TCR pairs. In a later analysis, false discovery rates were estimated by permuting HLA or CMV assignments 20 times. A later analysis grouped co-occurring TCRs with DBSCAN, adding TCRdist sequence similarity when clustering within HLA-allele-positive subsets. Repertoires with fewer than 30,000 or more than 120,000 public chains, plus five repertoires with anomalous nucleotide sharing, were excluded from co-occurrence clustering. TCRdb retrieved this table from immuneACCESS and kept in-frame rearrangements only. Not all clones are present; in checked studies, unresolved V genes account for under half, and no reason is known for the remainder. Clone size and V and J calls were adopted from that table, with D and trimming inferred from the DNA. Present in this sample are under 200,000 clones, 75% of which were seen just once. The ten largest clones take up over 4.5% of the sample.

The CDR3 goes from the cysteine to the phenylalanine over 19 residues. The retained sequence is limited to the CDR3, 57 bases, with the frame set at the first base. V is cut back by 4 bases and J by 0 bases, with 6 bases in the junction unmatched. CDR1 is given as SGHVS and CDR2 as FNYEAQ, both from the germline V gene. The chain is assembled from TRBV7-6 and TRBJ2-6; 13 middle bases align to TRBD2. The receptor comes from a male donor in good health and CMV-seronegative. The sequenced sample was PBMCs. CDR3 loop: CASSSGTSGILSGANVLTF. At the DNA level, the sequence is TGTGCCAGCAGCTCCGGGACTAGCGGGATCCTCTCTGGGGCCAACGTCCTGACTTTC.